The text below deals with one T cell receptor beta chain. As processed by the authors: Nucleated cell counts were estimated from reference gene primer amplification. The assay was immunoSEQ multiplex PCR, and TCRdb's table has in-frame clones only and misses some. V, J and clone size are taken as reported in that table, and D and trimming were inferred from the DNA itself. Here the sample spans nearly 350,000 clones, 87% being singletons. V was pared by 2 bases and J by 0 bases, with 2 bases of the junction left unmatched. The CDR3 sequence is 16 residues long. Germline values: CDR1 SGHNT, CDR2 YYREEE (reference sequence). The data stem from a study of blood T cell repertoires in COVID-19.

V usage is TRBV5-4 and J usage is TRBJ2-1; 10 nucleotides line up with TRBD2. The sample consisted of peripheral blood. The sequence came from a woman aged 50 to 65 with COVID-19, enrolled during active disease. The CDR3: CASSLGLAASYNEQFF. DNA for the CDR3: TGTGCCAGCAGCTTAGGACTAGCGGCCTCCTACAATGAGCAGTTCTTC.